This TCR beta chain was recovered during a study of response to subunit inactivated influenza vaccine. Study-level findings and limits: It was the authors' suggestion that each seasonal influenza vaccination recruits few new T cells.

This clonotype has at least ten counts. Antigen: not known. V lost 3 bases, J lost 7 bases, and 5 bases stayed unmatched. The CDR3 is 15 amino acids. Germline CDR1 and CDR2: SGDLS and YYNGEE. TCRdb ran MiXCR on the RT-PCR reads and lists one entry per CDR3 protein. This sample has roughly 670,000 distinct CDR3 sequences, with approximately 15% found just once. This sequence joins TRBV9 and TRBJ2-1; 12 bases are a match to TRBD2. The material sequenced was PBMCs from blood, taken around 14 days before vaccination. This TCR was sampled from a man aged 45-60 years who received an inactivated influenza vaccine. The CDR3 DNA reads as TGTGCCAGCAGCGCACTAGCGGGAGGTGGGAATGAGCAGTTCTTC. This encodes CASSALAGGGNEQFF.